The entry that follows covers one T cell receptor (beta chain) sequence. Its antigen is still unknown. This sample stems from a study of OX40 agonist ivuxolimab in advanced cancers. Study-level results: At 0.1 to 3.0 mg/kg and by week 6, CD4+ and CD8+ T cells in the blood had expanded clonally.

Profiling relied on immunoSEQ multiplex PCR, and the TCRdb table lists in-frame clones only, not all of them. Among some 71,000 clones, roughly 84% were seen once, and the ten largest hold about 7.4%. V lost 2 bases and J 8 bases, leaving 7 bases between the germline ends. CDR1 MNHEY and CDR2 SMNVEV come from the germline V gene (reference sequence). The CDR3 consists of 13 residues. Prior autoimmune disease or systemic immunosuppression barred patients. The chain recombines TRBV27 with TRBJ1-6, with D hard to call. The TCR originated in an adult with an advanced solid tumor such as melanoma, head and neck, liver or kidney cancer. The input for sequencing was CD4+ or CD8+ T cells sorted from blood, taken in a trial of the OX40 agonist ivuxolimab. The CDR3, as DNA: TGTGCCAGCAGTTTAGCCGGTGATTCACCCCTCCACTTT. Amino acids: CASSLAGDSPLHF.